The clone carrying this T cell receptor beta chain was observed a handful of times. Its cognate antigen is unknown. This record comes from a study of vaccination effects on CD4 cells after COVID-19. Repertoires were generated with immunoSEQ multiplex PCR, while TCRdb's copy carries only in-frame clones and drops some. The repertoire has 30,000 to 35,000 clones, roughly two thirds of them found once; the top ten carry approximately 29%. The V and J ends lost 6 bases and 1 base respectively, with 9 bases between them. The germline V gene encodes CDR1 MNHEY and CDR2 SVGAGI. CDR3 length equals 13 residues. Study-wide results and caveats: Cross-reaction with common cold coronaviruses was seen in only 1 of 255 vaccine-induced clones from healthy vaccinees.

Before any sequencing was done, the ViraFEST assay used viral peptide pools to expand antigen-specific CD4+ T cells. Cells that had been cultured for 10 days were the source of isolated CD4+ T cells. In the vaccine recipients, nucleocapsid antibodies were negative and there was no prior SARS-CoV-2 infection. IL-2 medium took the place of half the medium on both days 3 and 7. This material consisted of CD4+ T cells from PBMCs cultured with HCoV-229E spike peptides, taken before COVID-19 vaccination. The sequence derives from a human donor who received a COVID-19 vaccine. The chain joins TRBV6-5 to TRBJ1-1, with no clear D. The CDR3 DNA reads TGTGCCAGCAGCCAAGCAGGGAACACTGAAGCTTTCTTT. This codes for CASSQAGNTEAFF.